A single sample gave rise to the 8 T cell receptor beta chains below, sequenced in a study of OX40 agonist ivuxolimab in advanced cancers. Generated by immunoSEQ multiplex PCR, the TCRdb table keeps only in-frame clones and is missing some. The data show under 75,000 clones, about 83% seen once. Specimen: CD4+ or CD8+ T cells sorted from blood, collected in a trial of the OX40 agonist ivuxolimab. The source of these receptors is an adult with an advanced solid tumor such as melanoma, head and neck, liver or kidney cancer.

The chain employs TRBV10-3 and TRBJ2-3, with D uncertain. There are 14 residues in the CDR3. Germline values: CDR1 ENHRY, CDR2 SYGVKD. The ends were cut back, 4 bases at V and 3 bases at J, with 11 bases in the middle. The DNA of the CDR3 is TGTGCCATCAGTGCGTATAGGGCAACAGATACGCAGTATTTT. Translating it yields CAISAYRATDTQYF.

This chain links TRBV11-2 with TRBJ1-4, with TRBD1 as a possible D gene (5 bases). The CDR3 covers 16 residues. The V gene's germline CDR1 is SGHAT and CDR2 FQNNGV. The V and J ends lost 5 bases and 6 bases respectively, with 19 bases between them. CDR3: CASSLLAAGRHEKLFF. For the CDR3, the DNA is TGTGCCAGCAGCCTTCTCGCGGCGGGGCGCCATGAAAAACTGTTTTTT.

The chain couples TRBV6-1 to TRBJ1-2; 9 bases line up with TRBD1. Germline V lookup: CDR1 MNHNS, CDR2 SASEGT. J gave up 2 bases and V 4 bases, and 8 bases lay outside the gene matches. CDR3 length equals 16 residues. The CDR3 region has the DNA TGTGCCAGCAGTGCAGCAAGGACAGGGGCGAACTATGGCTACACCTTC. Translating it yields CASSAARTGANYGYTF.

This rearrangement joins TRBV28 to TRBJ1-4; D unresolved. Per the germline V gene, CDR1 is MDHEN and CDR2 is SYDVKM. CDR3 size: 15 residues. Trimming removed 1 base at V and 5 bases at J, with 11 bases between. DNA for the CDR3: TGTGCCAGCAGTTTATCTGGGGTGGTGAATGAAAAACTGTTTTTT. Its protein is CASSLSGVVNEKLFF.

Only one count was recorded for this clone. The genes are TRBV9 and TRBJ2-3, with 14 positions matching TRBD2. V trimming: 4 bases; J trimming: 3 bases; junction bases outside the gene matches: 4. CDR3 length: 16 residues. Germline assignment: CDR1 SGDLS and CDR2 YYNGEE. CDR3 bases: TGTGCCAGCAGCCCGGGACTAGCGGGAGCAACAGATACGCAGTATTTT. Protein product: CASSPGLAGATDTQYF.

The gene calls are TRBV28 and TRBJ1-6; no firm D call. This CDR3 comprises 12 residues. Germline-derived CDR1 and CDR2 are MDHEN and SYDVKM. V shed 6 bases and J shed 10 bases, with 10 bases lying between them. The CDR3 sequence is CASSPPGSPLHF. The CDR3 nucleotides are TGTGCCAGCAGCCCCCCGGGATCACCCCTCCACTTT.

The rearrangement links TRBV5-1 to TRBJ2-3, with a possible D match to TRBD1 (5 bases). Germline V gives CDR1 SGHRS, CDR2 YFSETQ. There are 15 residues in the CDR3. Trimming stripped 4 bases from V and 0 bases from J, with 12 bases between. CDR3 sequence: CASSLGHASTDTQYF. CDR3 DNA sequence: TGCGCCAGCAGCCTCGGACACGCGAGCACAGATACGCAGTATTTT. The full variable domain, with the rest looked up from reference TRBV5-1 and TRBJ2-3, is KAGVTQTPRYLIKTRGQQVTLSCSPISGHRSVSWYQQTPGQGLQFLFEYFSETQRNKGNFPGRFSGRQFSNSRSEMNVSTLELGDSALYLCASSLGHASTDTQYFGPGTRLTVL.

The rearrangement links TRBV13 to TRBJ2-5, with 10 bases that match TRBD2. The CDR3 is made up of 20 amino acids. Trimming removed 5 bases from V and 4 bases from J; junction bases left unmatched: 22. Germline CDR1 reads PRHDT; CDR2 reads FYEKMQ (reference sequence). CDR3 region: CASSPPARLAGAPRGETQYF. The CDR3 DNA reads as TGTGCCAGCAGCCCCCCTGCGAGGCTAGCGGGGGCCCCCCGGGGAGAGACCCAGTACTTC. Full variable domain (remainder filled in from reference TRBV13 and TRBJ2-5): AAGVIQSPRHLIKEKRETATLKCYPIPRHDTVYWYQQGPGQDPQFLISFYEKMQSDKGSIPDRFSAQQFSDYHSELNMSSLELGDSALYFCASSPPARLAGAPRGETQYFGPGTRLLVL.